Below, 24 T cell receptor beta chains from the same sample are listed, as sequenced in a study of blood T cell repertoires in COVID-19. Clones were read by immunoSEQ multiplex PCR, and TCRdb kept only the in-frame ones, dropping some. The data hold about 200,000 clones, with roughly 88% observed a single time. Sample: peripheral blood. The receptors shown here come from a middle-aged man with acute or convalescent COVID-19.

The CDR3 nucleotides read TGTGCCACCAGTGAAGCACAGGGGTACTATGGCTACACCTTC. Residues: CATSEAQGYYGYTF. This chain uses TRBV24-1 with TRBJ1-2; 7 nucleotides line up with TRBD1. The CDR3 length is 14 residues. Per the germline V gene, CDR1 is KGHDR and CDR2 is SFDVKD. V gave up 4 bases and J gave up 3 bases; unmatched junction bases: 4.

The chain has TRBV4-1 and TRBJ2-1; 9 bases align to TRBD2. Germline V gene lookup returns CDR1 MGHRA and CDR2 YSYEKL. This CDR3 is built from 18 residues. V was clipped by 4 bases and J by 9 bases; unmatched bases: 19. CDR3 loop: CASSPSLGTSRGHGEQFF. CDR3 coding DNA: TGCGCCAGCAGCCCGTCACTCGGGACTAGCAGGGGTCATGGTGAGCAGTTCTTC.

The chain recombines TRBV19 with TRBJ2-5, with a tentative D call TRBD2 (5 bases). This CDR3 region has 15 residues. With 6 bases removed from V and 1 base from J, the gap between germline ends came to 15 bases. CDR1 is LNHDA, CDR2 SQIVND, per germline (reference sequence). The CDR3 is CASSPSWTVQETQYF. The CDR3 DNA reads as TGTGCCAGTAGCCCCTCGTGGACTGTCCAAGAGACCCAGTACTTC.

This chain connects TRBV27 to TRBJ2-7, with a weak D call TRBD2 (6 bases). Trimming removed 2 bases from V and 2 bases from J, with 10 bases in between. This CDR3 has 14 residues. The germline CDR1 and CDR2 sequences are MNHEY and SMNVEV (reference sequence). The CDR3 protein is CASSLIGGTYEQYF. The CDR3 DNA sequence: TGTGCCAGCAGTTTAATCGGGGGAACCTACGAGCAGTACTTC.

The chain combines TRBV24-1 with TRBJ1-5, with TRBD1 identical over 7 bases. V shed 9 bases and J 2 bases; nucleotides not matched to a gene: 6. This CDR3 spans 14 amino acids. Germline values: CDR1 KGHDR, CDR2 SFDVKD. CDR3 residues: CATEHTGGNQPQHF. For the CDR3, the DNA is TGTGCCACCGAACACACAGGGGGCAATCAGCCCCAGCATTTT.

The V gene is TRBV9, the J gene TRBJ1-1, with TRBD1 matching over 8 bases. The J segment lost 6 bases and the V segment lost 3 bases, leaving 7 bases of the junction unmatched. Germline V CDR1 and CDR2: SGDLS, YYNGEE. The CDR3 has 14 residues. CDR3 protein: CASSARDRGAEAFF. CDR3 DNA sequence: TGTGCCAGCAGCGCTCGAGACAGGGGTGCTGAAGCTTTCTTT. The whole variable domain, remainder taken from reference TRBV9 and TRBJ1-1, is DSGVTQTPKHLITATGQRVTLRCSPRSGDLSVYWYQQSLDQGLQFLIQYYNGEERAKGNILERFSAQQFPDLHSELNLSSLELGDSALYFCASSARDRGAEAFFGQGTRLTVV.

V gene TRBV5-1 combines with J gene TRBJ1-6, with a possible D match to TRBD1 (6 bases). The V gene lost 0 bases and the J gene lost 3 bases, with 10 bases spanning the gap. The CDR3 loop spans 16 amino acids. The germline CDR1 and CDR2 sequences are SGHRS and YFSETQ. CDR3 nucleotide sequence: TGCGCCAGCAGCTTGGGAGGGGGGGTCTATAATTCACCCCTCCACTTT. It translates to CASSLGGGVYNSPLHF.

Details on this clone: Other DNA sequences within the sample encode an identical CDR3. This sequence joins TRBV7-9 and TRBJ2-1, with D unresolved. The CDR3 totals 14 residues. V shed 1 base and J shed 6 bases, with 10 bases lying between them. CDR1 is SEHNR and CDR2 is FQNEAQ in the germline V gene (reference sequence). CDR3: CASSLGGLGNEQFF. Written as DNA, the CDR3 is TGTGCCAGCAGCTTAGGCGGATTGGGCAATGAGCAGTTCTTC.

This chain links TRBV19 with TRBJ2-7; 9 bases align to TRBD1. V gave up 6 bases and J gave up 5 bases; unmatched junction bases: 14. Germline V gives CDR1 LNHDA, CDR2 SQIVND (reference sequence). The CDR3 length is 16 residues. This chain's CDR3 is CASRAPGTGMGDEQYF. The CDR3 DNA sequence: TGTGCCAGTAGAGCCCCCGGGACAGGGATGGGAGACGAGCAGTACTTC.

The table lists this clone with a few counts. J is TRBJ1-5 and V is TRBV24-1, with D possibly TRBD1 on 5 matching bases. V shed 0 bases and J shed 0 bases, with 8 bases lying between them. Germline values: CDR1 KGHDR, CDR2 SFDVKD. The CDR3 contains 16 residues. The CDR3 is CATSDLLRDSNQPQHF. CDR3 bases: TGTGCCACCAGTGATTTGCTCAGGGATAGCAATCAGCCCCAGCATTTT.

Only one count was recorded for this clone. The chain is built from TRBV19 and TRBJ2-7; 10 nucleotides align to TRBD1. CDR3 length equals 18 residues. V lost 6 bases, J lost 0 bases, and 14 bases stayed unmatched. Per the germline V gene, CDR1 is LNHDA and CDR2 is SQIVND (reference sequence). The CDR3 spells CASRDRDRGAGSSYEQYF. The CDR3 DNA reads TGTGCCAGTAGGGACCGGGACAGGGGCGCCGGGAGCTCCTACGAGCAGTACTTC.

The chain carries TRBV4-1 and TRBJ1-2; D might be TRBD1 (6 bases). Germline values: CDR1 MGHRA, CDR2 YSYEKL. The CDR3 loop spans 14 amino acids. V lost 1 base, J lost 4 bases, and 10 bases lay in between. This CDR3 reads CASSQGTGFYGYTF. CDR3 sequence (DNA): TGCGCCAGCAGCCAAGGCACAGGGTTCTATGGCTACACCTTC.

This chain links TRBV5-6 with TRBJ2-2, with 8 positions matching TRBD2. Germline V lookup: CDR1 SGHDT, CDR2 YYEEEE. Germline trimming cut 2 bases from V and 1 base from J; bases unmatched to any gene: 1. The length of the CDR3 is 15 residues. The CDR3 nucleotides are TGTGCCAGCAGCTTAAGCGGGGGGAACACCGGGGAGCTGTTTTTT. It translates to CASSLSGGNTGELFF.

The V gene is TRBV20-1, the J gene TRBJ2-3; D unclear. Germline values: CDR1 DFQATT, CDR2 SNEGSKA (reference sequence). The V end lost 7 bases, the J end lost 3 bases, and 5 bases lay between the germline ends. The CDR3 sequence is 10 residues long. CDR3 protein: CSVETDTQYF. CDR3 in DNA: TGCAGTGTCGAGACAGATACGCAGTATTTT.

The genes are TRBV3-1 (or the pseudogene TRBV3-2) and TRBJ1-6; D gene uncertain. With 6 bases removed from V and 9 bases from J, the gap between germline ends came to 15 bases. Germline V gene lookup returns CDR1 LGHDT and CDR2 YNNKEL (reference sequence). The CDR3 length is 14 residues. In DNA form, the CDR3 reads TGTGCCAGCAGTTTGTACCTAACGGGTTCACCCCTCCACTTT. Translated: CASSLYLTGSPLHF.

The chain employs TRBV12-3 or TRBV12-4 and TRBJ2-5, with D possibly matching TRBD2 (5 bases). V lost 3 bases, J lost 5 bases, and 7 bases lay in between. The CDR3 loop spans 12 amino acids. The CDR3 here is CASSFTGETQYF. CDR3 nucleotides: TGTGCCAGCAGTTTTACGGGGGAGACCCAGTACTTC.

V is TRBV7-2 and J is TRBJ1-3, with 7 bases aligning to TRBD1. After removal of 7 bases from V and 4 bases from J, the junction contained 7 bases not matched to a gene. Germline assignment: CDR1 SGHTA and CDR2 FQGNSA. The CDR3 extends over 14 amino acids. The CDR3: CASTRDSAGNTIYF. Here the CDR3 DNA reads TGTGCCAGCACCCGGGACAGCGCGGGAAACACCATATATTTT.

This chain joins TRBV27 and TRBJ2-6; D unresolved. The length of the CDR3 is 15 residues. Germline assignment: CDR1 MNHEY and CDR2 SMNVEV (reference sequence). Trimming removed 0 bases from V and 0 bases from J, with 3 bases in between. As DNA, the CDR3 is TGTGCCAGCAGTTTATCAGCCTCTGGGGCCAACGTCCTGACTTTC. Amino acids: CASSLSASGANVLTF. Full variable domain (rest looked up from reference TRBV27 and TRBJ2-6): EAQVTQNPRYLITVTGKKLTVTCSQNMNHEYMSWYRQDPGLGLRQIYYSMNVEVTDKGDVPEGYKVSRKEKRNFPLILESPSPNQTSLYFCASSLSASGANVLTFGAGSRLTVL.

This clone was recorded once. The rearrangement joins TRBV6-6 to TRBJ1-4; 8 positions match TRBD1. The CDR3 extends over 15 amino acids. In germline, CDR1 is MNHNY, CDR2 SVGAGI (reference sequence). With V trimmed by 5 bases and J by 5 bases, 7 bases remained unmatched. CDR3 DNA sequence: TGTGCCAGCAGTGCCCAGACAGGGGAGAATGAAAAACTGTTTTTT. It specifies CASSAQTGENEKLFF.

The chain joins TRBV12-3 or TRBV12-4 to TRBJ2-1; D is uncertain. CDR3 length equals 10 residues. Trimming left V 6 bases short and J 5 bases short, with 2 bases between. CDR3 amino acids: CASSNNEQFF. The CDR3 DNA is TGTGCCAGCAGCAACAATGAGCAGTTCTTC.

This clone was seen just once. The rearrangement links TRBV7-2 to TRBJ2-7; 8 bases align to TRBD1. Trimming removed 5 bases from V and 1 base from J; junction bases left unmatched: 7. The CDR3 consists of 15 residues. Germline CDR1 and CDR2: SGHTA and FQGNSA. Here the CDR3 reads CASSPRTGRSYEQYF. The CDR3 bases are TGTGCCAGCAGCCCTCGGACAGGGCGGTCCTACGAGCAGTACTTC.

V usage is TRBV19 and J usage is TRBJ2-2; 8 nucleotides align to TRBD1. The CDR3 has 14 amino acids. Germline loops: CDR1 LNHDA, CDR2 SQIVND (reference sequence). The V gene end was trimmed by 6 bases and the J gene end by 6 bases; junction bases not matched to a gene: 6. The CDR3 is CASSTTGVPGELFF. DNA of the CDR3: TGTGCCAGTAGCACGACAGGGGTCCCCGGGGAGCTGTTTTTT.

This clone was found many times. The CDR3 loop is CASSPFRDTGTDTQYF. Written as DNA, the CDR3 is TGTGCCAGTAGTCCCTTCCGGGACACAGGCACAGATACGCAGTATTTT. This sequence joins TRBV19 and TRBJ2-3; TRBD1 might be the D (6 bases). The CDR3 is 16 residues long. V lost 5 bases and J 1 base, leaving 16 bases between the germline ends. In germline, CDR1 is LNHDA, CDR2 SQIVND (reference sequence).

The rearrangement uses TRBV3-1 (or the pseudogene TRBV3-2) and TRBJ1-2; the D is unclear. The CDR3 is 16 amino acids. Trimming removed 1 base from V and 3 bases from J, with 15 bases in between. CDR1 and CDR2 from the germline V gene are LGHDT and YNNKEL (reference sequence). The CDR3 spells CASSQGVVADYYGYTF. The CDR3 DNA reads TGTGCCAGCAGCCAAGGAGTCGTGGCGGATTACTATGGCTACACCTTC.